What follows describes a single TCR beta chain. Its specificity is unknown. This CDR3 contains 15 residues. Germline V gives CDR1 SGHRS, CDR2 YFSETQ. V lost 0 bases to trimming and J lost 9 bases, with 17 bases between them. The data originate from a study of identical twins. Regarding the study as a whole: Researchers reported weaker excess twin sharing in beta out-of-frame sequences. A lower insertion count was a feature of abundant cord blood beta clonotypes, with no such feature in memory repertoires. Sequences that were out-of-frame, alpha and twin-shared displayed an excess of low generation probability.

MiXCR, applied by TCRdb to the 5' RACE reads, yields one record per CDR3 protein. This sample has a few hundred thousand distinct CDR3 sequences; 7.5% to 10% occur once, and the top ten carry 3%. Healthy Caucasians provided all donations. Another study also made use of these data, one on yellow fever vaccine responses in identical twins.

The rearrangement links TRBV5-1 to TRBJ2-3, with unresolved D. This clonotype originated in a woman younger than 30 in good health. Input material: PBMCs. This CDR3 is CASSLEGSASRTQYF. CDR3 DNA sequence: TGCGCCAGCAGCTTGGAAGGCAGCGCTTCGCGGACGCAGTATTTT.